Described below is a single T cell receptor beta chain sequence and its context. This entry belongs to a study of cytomegalovirus exposure and HLA in healthy donors. Primers: 60 Vbeta forward and 13 Jbeta reverse. TCRdb's table, derived via immunoSEQ multiplex PCR, lists solely in-frame clones and lacks some. This table holds 70,000 to 90,000 clones, 75% found once. Per germline, CDR1 SGDLS and CDR2 YYNGEE. The CDR3 totals 16 residues. V was cut by 4 bases and J by 4 bases, with 17 bases left in between. The clonotype comes from a man aged 40-49 years in good health and CMV-seronegative. This sequence joins TRBV9 and TRBJ1-4; D perhaps matches TRBD1 (5 bases). Sequenced sample: PBMCs. The CDR3 loop reads CASSPFKRQHNEKLFF. The DNA of the CDR3 is TGTGCCAGCAGCCCCTTCAAAAGACAGCATAATGAAAAACTGTTTTTT.